Presented here are 28 T cell receptor beta chains from one specimen sequenced in a study of siplizumab effects on memory and regulatory T cells. TCRdb's table, derived via immunoSEQ multiplex PCR, lists solely in-frame clones and lacks some. The table lists 3,000 to 4,000 clones, 55% of them singletons. The antigens of these receptors remain unknown. Cells that made up the mixed lymphocyte reaction were cocultured at 37°C for about six days. The sequencing sample was made of CFSE-low (dividing) CD8+ T cells sorted from an allogeneic mixed lymphocyte reaction. The receptors derive from a human donor in good health; the cells came from an allogeneic mixed lymphocyte reaction. Some clones in this sample may be carry-over from other donors' samples.

The genes are TRBV29-1 and TRBJ1-1; no reliable D call. The CDR3 has 12 residues. The germline V gene encodes CDR1 SQVTM and CDR2 ANQGSEA. V lost 4 bases and J lost 0, with 6 bases in between. The CDR3 DNA is TGCAGCGTTGTCGATCTGAACACTGAAGCTTTCTTT. It encodes CSVVDLNTEAFF.

The V and J genes are TRBV19 and TRBJ1-1; D not certain. The V end was cut by 3 bases, the J end by 0 bases, with 5 bases between. The germline V gene encodes CDR1 LNHDA and CDR2 SQIVND (reference sequence). CDR3 size: 13 residues. The CDR3 spells CASSILMNTEAFF. The CDR3 bases are TGTGCCAGTAGTATTCTGATGAACACTGAAGCTTTCTTT.

The rearrangement joins TRBV6-5 to TRBJ2-2, with no clear D. CDR3 length: 14 amino acids. V was shortened by 3 bases and J by 2 bases, with 7 bases between the two germline ends. Germline CDR1 and CDR2: MNHEY and SVGAGI. The CDR3: CASSYGPNTGELFF. DNA for the CDR3: TGTGCCAGCAGTTATGGACCTAACACCGGGGAGCTGTTTTTT.

The chain carries TRBV11-2 and TRBJ2-7; D uncertain. With 4 bases removed from V and 4 bases from J, the gap between germline ends came to 20 bases. Germline lookup yields CDR1 SGHAT and CDR2 FQNNGV. The CDR3 totals 16 residues. CDR3 sequence: CASSSFPEEFGYEQYF. CDR3 DNA: TGTGCCAGCAGCTCATTTCCCGAAGAATTTGGGTACGAGCAGTACTTC.

The rearrangement joins TRBV27 to TRBJ2-2, with 10 bases fitting TRBD2. The germline gives CDR1 MNHEY, CDR2 SMNVEV (reference sequence). The junction had 2 bases not matched to a gene; V was cut back by 3 bases and J by 1 base. This CDR3 contains 16 residues. The CDR3 is CASSFSSGGNTGELFF. In DNA form, the CDR3 reads TGTGCCAGCAGTTTTTCTAGCGGGGGGAACACCGGGGAGCTGTTTTTT.

This chain links TRBV6-5 with TRBJ2-5; the D is unclear. Per the germline V gene, CDR1 is MNHEY and CDR2 is SVGAGI. V lost 0 bases and J 5 bases, leaving 10 bases between the germline ends. This CDR3 has 14 residues. DNA of the CDR3: TGTGCCAGCAGTTACTCGTTAGGAGAGGAGACCCAGTACTTC. Amino acids: CASSYSLGEETQYF.

This chain uses TRBV5-8 with TRBJ2-5, with a possible D match to TRBD1 (6 bases). Trimming pared 7 bases from V and 5 bases from J, leaving 15 bases between. Germline CDR1 SGHTS, CDR2 YDEGEE. This CDR3 region has 13 residues. In DNA, the CDR3 is TGTGCCAGCCCTCAGGGGATGGCGGAGACCCAGTACTTC. As protein: CASPQGMAETQYF.

The chain combines TRBV7-6 with TRBJ2-7, with D possibly being TRBD1 or TRBD2 (6 bases each). Trimming removed 5 bases at V and 4 bases at J, with 21 bases between. Germline CDR1 and CDR2: SGHVS and FNYEAQ. This CDR3 has 16 residues. The CDR3, as DNA: TGTGCCAGCAGCCGAACGGTGGAGGGGGGTTTGTACGAGCAGTACTTC. Protein sequence: CASSRTVEGGLYEQYF.

This clone was seen more than once but under ten times. This chain joins TRBV5-1 and TRBJ2-2; tentative D call: TRBD1 (6 bases). The CDR3 is made up of 17 amino acids. Trimming removed 0 bases at V and 0 bases at J, with 12 bases between. The germline CDR1 and CDR2 sequences are SGHRS and YFSETQ. CDR3 in DNA: TGCGCCAGCAGCTTGGGGGGGCAAGCCTCGAACACCGGGGAGCTGTTTTTT. Translated, it gives CASSLGGQASNTGELFF. The whole variable domain, remainder taken from reference TRBV5-1 and TRBJ2-2, is KAGVTQTPRYLIKTRGQQVTLSCSPISGHRSVSWYQQTPGQGLQFLFEYFSETQRNKGNFPGRFSGRQFSNSRSEMNVSTLELGDSALYLCASSLGGQASNTGELFFGEGSRLTVL.

CDR3 nucleotide sequence: TGCGCCAGCAGCCAAGATCCCCCACTGGGGACAGTTTTGTACGAGCAGTACTTC. Protein sequence: CASSQDPPLGTVLYEQYF. The rearrangement joins TRBV4-1 to TRBJ2-7; 7 positions match TRBD1. Germline V gene sequence: CDR1 MGHRA, CDR2 YSYEKL. The CDR3 extends over 18 amino acids. With V trimmed by 0 bases and J by 4 bases, 15 bases remained unmatched.

The V gene is TRBV7-9, the J gene TRBJ2-1; 11 nucleotides agree with TRBD2. Germline CDR1 reads SEHNR; CDR2 reads FQNEAQ (reference sequence). The CDR3 totals 16 residues. Trimming removed 3 bases from V and 4 bases from J; junction bases left unmatched: 5. The DNA of the CDR3 is TGTGCCAGCAGCTTGTCTAGCGGGGGGCTTTACAATGAGCAGTTCTTC. Its translation: CASSLSSGGLYNEQFF.

J is TRBJ1-5 and V is TRBV11-2; D remains ambiguous. CDR1 is SGHAT and CDR2 is FQNNGV in the germline V gene. Trimming left V 4 bases short and J 3 bases short, with 7 bases between. This CDR3 comprises 13 residues. The CDR3, as DNA: TGTGCCAGCAGCTCGGAGGTCAATCAGCCCCAGCATTTT. Its translation: CASSSEVNQPQHF.

The gene calls are TRBV6-5 and TRBJ2-1; D ambiguous. The germline V gene has CDR1 MNHEY and CDR2 SVGAGI. The length of the CDR3 is 12 residues. Trimming shortened V by 5 bases and J by 3 bases, and 5 bases separated the two germline ends. DNA of the CDR3: TGTGCCAGCAGTGCCGGCTACAATGAGCAGTTCTTC. This encodes CASSAGYNEQFF.

The chain is built from TRBV7-9 and TRBJ1-2, with a weak D call TRBD1 (6 bases). The V end lost 5 bases, the J end lost 0 bases, and 16 bases lay between the germline ends. The CDR3 extends over 16 amino acids. CDR1 SEHNR and CDR2 FQNEAQ come from the germline V gene (reference sequence). CDR3 loop: CASSQTGLLANYGYTF. The CDR3 DNA reads TGTGCCAGCAGCCAGACAGGACTTTTAGCTAACTATGGCTACACCTTC.

The chain links TRBV7-2 to TRBJ2-3, with unresolved D. Germline V CDR1 and CDR2: SGHTA, FQGNSA. This CDR3 is built from 16 residues. V was cut by 0 bases and J by 0 bases, with 10 bases left in between. The CDR3 DNA is TGTGCCAGCAGCTTAGCGGGCTTACTTAGCACAGATACGCAGTATTTT. It is translated as CASSLAGLLSTDTQYF.

This chain connects TRBV7-9 to TRBJ1-5; D unresolved. The CDR3 covers 13 residues. V was shortened by 5 bases and J by 0 bases, with 5 bases between the two germline ends. The germline CDR1 and CDR2 sequences are SEHNR and FQNEAQ (reference sequence). CDR3 sequence reads: CASSRHSNQPQHF. The CDR3 bases are TGTGCCAGCAGCCGCCATAGCAATCAGCCCCAGCATTTT. Looking up the rest from reference TRBV7-9 and TRBJ1-5 gives the full variable domain: DTGVSQNPRHKITKRGQNVTFRCDPISEHNRLYWYRQTLGQGPEFLTYFQNEAQLEKSRLLSDRFSAERPKGSFSTLEIQRTEQGDSAMYLCASSRHSNQPQHFGDGTRLSIL.

The chain couples TRBV5-8 to TRBJ1-2; 12 nucleotides line up with TRBD1. The germline gives CDR1 SGHTS, CDR2 YDEGEE. The CDR3 spans 15 residues. V was clipped by 4 bases and J by 6 bases; unmatched bases: 7. For the CDR3, the DNA is TGTGCCAGCAGCCGGGACAGGGGGCGAATTGATGGCTACACCTTC. This codes for CASSRDRGRIDGYTF.

This clone came up a few times. The J gene is TRBJ1-4, the V gene TRBV5-4; 8 bases line up with TRBD1. CDR1 is SGHNT, CDR2 YYREEE, per germline (reference sequence). J was trimmed by 7 bases and V by 2 bases; bases with no gene match: 13. The CDR3 is 17 residues long. CDR3 DNA sequence: TGTGCCAGCAGCTTTTCGACAGGGGCGTGGGACGGTGAAAAACTGTTTTTT. Its translation is CASSFSTGAWDGEKLFF.

This chain links TRBV4-3 with TRBJ2-7; tentative D call: TRBD1 (5 bases). CDR1 and CDR2 (germline): LGHNA, YSLEER. V lost 4 bases and J lost 3, with 10 bases in between. The CDR3 contains 13 residues. DNA of the CDR3: TGCGCCAGCAGCCTGACAGAAAACTACGAGCAGTACTTC. Its translation: CASSLTENYEQYF.

This clone was observed a handful of times. The chain is built from TRBV4-1 and TRBJ1-5, with D uncertain. V shed 4 bases and J shed 6 bases, with 16 bases lying between them. Germline V lookup: CDR1 MGHRA, CDR2 YSYEKL. The CDR3 totals 15 residues. In nucleotides, the CDR3 is TGCGCCAGCAGCCCGCTGATGGGAGACGGTCAGCCCCAGCATTTT. It specifies CASSPLMGDGQPQHF.

V and J are TRBV4-1 and TRBJ2-7; D call uncertain. The V and J ends lost 1 base and 1 base respectively, with 5 bases between them. The CDR3 has 13 amino acids. CDR1 and CDR2 (germline): MGHRA, YSYEKL. The DNA of the CDR3 is TGCGCCAGCAGCCAAGCAGGATCCTACGAGCAGTACTTC. Its protein product is CASSQAGSYEQYF.

The gene calls are TRBV5-4 and TRBJ2-1, with D unclear. The CDR3 sequence is 15 residues long. V was trimmed by 3 bases and J by 0 bases, leaving 10 bases between them. The germline V gene encodes CDR1 SGHNT and CDR2 YYREEE (reference sequence). CDR3 DNA: TGTGCCAGCAGCTATTTCAAGAGCTCCTACAATGAGCAGTTCTTC. Its translation is CASSYFKSSYNEQFF.

This clone occurred once. CDR3 coding DNA: TGTGCCATCACCTCAAGCGTAGCGGGGGGGTCCAACACCGGGGAGCTGTTTTTT. Protein: CAITSSVAGGSNTGELFF. The genes are TRBV10-3 and TRBJ2-2; TRBD2 aligns across 11 bases. In germline, CDR1 is ENHRY, CDR2 SYGVKD. The CDR3 has 18 residues. J lost 2 bases, V lost 7 bases, and 12 bases had no gene match.

The chain is built from TRBV6-5 and TRBJ1-2; TRBD1 is a possible D gene (5 bases). Trimming stripped 6 bases from V and 5 bases from J, with 16 bases between. In germline, CDR1 is MNHEY, CDR2 SVGAGI. The CDR3 length is 14 residues. The CDR3 nucleotides are TGTGCCAGCAGACTGCGGGACGGTTTATATGGCTACACCTTC. Protein sequence: CASRLRDGLYGYTF.

CDR3 residues: CASSIGGAGTQYF. The CDR3 region has the DNA TGTGCCAGTAGTATCGGGGGGGCGGGGACCCAGTACTTC. The chain recombines TRBV19 with TRBJ2-5; 8 bases match TRBD2. This CDR3 contains 13 residues. Trimming removed 3 bases from V and 7 bases from J; junction bases left unmatched: 4. The germline CDR1 and CDR2 sequences are LNHDA and SQIVND (reference sequence).

This clone is labeled medium-sized. The chain couples TRBV19 to TRBJ2-1; 8 nucleotides line up with TRBD2. Germline CDR1 LNHDA, CDR2 SQIVND (reference sequence). The trim removed 5 bases at V and 10 bases at J, leaving 7 bases unmatched. The CDR3 sequence is 13 residues long. CDR3 DNA sequence: TGTGCCAGTAGTCCCGGGAGGGCCAGCGAGCAGTTCTTC. Encoded protein: CASSPGRASEQFF.

V and J are TRBV27 and TRBJ2-3; 11 nucleotides align to TRBD1. The V segment lost 4 bases and the J segment 3 bases; nucleotides outside the gene matches: 9. The length of the CDR3 is 17 residues. The germline V gene encodes CDR1 MNHEY and CDR2 SMNVEV (reference sequence). DNA for the CDR3: TGTGCCAGCAGTTCTCTCGGGACAGGGGGTATTACAGATACGCAGTATTTT. It yields the protein CASSSLGTGGITDTQYF.

This clone was found a few times. V usage is TRBV6-5 and J usage is TRBJ1-2, with a weak D call TRBD1 (5 bases). V was trimmed by 0 bases and J by 5 bases, leaving 13 bases between them. Germline values: CDR1 MNHEY, CDR2 SVGAGI. The CDR3 has 15 residues. CDR3 bases: TGTGCCAGCAGTTACTCGGAGGCCTGGGGGTATGGCTACACCTTC. It translates to CASSYSEAWGYGYTF.